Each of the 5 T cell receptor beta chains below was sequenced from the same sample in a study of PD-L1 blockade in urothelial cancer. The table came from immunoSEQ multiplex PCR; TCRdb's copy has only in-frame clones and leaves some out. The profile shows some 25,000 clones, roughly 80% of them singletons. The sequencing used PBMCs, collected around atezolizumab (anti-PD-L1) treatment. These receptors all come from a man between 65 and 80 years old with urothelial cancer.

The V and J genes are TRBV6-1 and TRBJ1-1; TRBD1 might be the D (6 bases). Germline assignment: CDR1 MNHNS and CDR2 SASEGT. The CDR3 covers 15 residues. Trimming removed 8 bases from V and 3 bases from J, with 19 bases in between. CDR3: CASSLKGGVDTEAFF. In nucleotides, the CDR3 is TGTGCCAGCTCACTGAAAGGGGGGGTGGACACTGAAGCTTTCTTT.

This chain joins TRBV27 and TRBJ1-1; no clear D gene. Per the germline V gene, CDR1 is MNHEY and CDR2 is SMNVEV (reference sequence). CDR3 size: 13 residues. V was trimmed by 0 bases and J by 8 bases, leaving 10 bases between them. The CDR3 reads CASSLSRGTEAFF. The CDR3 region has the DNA TGTGCCAGCAGTTTATCCCGGGGTACCGAAGCTTTCTTT.

The CDR3 protein is CASSRSGGINTEAFF. The CDR3, as DNA: TGTGCCAGCAGCCGATCAGGGGGAATAAACACTGAAGCTTTCTTT. This chain connects TRBV11-2 to TRBJ1-1, with 7 positions matching TRBD1. The ends lost 5 bases at V and 2 bases at J; junction bases unmatched: 8. Germline CDR1 reads SGHAT; CDR2 reads FQNNGV. The CDR3 totals 15 residues.

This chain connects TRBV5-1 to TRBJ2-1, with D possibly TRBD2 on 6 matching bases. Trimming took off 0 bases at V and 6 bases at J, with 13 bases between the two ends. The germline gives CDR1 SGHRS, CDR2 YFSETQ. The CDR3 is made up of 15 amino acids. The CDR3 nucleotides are TGCGCCAGCAGCTTGGACGGGGGACCTTCCAATGAGCAGTTCTTC. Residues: CASSLDGGPSNEQFF.

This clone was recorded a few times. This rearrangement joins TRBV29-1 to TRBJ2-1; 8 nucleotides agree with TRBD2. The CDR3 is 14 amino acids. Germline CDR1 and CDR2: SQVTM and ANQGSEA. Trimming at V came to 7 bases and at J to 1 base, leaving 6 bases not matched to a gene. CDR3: CSADRGGSYNEQFF. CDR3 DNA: TGCAGCGCTGACCGGGGGGGGTCCTACAATGAGCAGTTCTTC.